This T cell receptor (beta chain) emerged from a study of T cells in Graves' hyperthyroidism and ophthalmopathy. Study background: Peripheral blood collection took place at initial diagnosis, before any treatment. Points from the study as a whole: The authors' 13 V-J model separated ophthalmopathy from stable hyperthyroidism.

A Clinical Activity Score of at least 3, a NOSPECS grade of at least 4 and a duration under 3 months were recorded in the ophthalmopathy patients. Patients were excluded for uncontrolled infection, other autoimmune disease, pregnancy or lactation. V was cut by 5 bases and J by 0 bases, with 11 bases left in between. This CDR3 contains 15 residues. Germline V gene sequence: CDR1 SNHLY, CDR2 FYNNEI. There were TCR beta CDR3 regions amplified from RNA transcripts. Initially, a first-round RT-PCR of the TCR CDR3 employed the HTBI primer set. Each CDR3 protein gets one entry after TCRdb re-called the multiplex PCR reads with MiXCR. The sample gives around 350,000 distinct CDR3 sequences, roughly 14% of which show up once; around 19% is in the top ten. There are many counts of this clonotype. As yet, its antigen is unknown.

The clonotype was recovered from a woman aged 25 to 39 with Graves' ophthalmopathy. V and J are TRBV2 and TRBJ1-3; no reliable D call. What was sequenced was blood. CDR3 sequence: CASSHTVASGNTIYF. For the CDR3, the DNA is TGTGCCAGCAGTCATACAGTAGCCTCTGGAAACACCATATATTTT.